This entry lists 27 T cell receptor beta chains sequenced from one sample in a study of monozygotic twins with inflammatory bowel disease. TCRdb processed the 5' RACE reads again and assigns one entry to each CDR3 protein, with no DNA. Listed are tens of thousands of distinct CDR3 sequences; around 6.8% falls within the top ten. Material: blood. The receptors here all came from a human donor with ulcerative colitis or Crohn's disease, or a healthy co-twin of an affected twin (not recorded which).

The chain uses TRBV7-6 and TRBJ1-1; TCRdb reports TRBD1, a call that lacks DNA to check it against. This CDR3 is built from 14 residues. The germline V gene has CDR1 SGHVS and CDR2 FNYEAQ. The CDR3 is CASSGGQGNTEAFF.

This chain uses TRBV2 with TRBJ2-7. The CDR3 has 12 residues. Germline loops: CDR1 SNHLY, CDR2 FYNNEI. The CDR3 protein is CASTGSSYEQYF.

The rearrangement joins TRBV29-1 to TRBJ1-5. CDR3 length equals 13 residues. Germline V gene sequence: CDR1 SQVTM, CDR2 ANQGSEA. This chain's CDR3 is CSVGSEIDQPQHF. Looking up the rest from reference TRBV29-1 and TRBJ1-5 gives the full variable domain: SAVISQKPSRDICQRGTSLTIQCQVDSQVTMMFWYRQQPGQSLTLIATANQGSEATYESGFVIDKFPISRPNLTFSTLTVSNMSPEDSSIYLCSVGSEIDQPQHFGDGTRLSIL.

CDR3 region: CASSLGQGNPQPQHF. This chain uses TRBV11-2 with TRBJ1-5; the TRBD1 assignment by TCRdb is unverifiable without DNA. CDR3 length: 15 amino acids. CDR1 is SGHAT and CDR2 is FQNNGV in the germline V gene.

The CDR3 sequence is CASSRDPGGAGSPLHF. The chain combines TRBV5-1 with TRBJ1-6; TCRdb's D call, TRBD1, is unchecked because there is no DNA. CDR1 and CDR2 from the germline V gene are SGHRS and YFSETQ. The CDR3 has 16 residues.

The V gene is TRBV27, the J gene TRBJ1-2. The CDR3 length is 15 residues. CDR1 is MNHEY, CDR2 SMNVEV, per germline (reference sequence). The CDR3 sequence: CARMDVIRMRLGYTF.

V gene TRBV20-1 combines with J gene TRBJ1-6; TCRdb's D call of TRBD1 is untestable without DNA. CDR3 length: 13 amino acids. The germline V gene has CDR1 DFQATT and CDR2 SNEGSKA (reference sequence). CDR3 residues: CSARGQGPSPLHF.

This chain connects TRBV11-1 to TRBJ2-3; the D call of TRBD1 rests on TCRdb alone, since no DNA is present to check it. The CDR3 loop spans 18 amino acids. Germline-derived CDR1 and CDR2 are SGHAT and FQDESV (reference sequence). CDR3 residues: CASSLPPGGDASTDTQYF. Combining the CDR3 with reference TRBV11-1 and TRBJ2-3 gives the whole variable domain EAEVAQSPRYKITEKSQAVAFWCDPISGHATLYWYRQILGQGPELLVQFQDESVVDDSQLPKDRFSAERLKGVDSTLKIQPAELGDSAMYLCASSLPPGGDASTDTQYFGPGTRLTVL.

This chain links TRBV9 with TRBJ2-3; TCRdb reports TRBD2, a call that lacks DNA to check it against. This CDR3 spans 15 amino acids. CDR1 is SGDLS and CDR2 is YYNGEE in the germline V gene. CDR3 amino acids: CASSVRGSYTDTQYF.

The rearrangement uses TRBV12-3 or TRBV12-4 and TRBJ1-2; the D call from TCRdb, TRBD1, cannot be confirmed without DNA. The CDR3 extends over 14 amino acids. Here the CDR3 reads CASRQDRARRGYTF.

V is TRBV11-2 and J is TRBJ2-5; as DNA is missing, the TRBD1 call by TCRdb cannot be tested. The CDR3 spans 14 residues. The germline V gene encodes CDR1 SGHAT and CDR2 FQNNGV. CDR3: CASSLRQQGETQYF.

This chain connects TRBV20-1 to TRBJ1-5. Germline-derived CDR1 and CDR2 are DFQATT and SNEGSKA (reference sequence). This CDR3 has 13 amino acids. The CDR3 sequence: CSARADTNQPQHF.

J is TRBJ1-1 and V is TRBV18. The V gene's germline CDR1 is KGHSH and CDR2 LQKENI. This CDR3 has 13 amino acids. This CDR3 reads CASSPPGSTEAFF.

The CDR3 is CSAELPGGGYNYGYTF. The rearrangement joins TRBV20-1 to TRBJ1-2; TCRdb selects TRBD1, and the lack of DNA leaves this call unchecked. The CDR3 has 16 amino acids. CDR1 is DFQATT and CDR2 is SNEGSKA in the germline V gene (reference sequence).

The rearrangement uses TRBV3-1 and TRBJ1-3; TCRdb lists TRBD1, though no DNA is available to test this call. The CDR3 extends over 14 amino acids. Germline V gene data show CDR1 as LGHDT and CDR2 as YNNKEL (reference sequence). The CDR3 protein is CASSPILSGNTIYF.

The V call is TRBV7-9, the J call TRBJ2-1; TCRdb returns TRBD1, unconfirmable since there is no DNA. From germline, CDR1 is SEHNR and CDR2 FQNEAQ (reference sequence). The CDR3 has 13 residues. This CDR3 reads CASSLSPDNEQFF.

CDR3 residues: CASSLNRESTDTQYF. The V and J genes are TRBV18 and TRBJ2-3; TCRdb's D call, TRBD1, is unchecked because there is no DNA. The CDR3 consists of 15 residues. Germline-derived CDR1 and CDR2 are KGHSH and LQKENI.

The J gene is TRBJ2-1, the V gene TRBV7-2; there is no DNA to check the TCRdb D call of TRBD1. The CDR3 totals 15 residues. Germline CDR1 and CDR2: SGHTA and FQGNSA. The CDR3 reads CASSWEDRAYNEQFF.

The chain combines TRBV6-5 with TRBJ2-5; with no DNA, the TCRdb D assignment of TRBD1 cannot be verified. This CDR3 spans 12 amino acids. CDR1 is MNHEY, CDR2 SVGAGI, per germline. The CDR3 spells CASSPDGGGQYF.

The chain's CDR3 is CASRTGLYNEQFF. This chain uses TRBV12-3 or TRBV12-4 with TRBJ2-1; TCRdb returns TRBD1, unconfirmable since there is no DNA. This CDR3 spans 13 amino acids.

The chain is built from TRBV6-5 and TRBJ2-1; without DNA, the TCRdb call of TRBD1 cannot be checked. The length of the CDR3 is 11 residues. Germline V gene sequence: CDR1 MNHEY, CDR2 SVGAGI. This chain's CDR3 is CASYDGAEQFF.

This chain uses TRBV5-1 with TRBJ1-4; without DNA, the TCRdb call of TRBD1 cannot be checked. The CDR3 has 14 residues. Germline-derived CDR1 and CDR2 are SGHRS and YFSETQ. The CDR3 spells CASSPGTGNEKLFF.

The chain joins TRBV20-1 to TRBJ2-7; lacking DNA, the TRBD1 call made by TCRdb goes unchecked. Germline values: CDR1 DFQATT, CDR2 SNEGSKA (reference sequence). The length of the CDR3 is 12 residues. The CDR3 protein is CSASGGIYEQYF.

Here the CDR3 reads CASSQGVTATYEQYF. This chain joins TRBV4-1 and TRBJ2-7. The V gene's germline CDR1 is MGHRA and CDR2 YSYEKL. The CDR3 loop spans 15 amino acids.

The CDR3 protein is CSATPGTARDTQYF. V and J are TRBV20-1 and TRBJ2-3; with no DNA, the TCRdb D assignment of TRBD1 cannot be verified. The CDR3 has 14 amino acids. CDR1 and CDR2 (germline): DFQATT, SNEGSKA (reference sequence).

The CDR3 spells CSADDRNSNQPQHF. V and J are TRBV20-1 and TRBJ1-5; TCRdb calls TRBD1, which cannot be checked without DNA. The CDR3 length is 14 residues. Looked up from germline, CDR1 is DFQATT and CDR2 is SNEGSKA (reference sequence).

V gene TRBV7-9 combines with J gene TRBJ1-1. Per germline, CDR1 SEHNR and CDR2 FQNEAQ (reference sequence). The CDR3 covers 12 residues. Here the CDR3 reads CASSLSGTEAFF.